Sequencing of this TCR beta chain was carried out in a study of control samples from healthy donors and cancer patients. The CDR3 totals 12 residues. Trimming took 6 bases from V and 4 from J, leaving 8 bases between them. Germline CDR1 reads LGHNT; CDR2 reads FRNRAP. The repertoire was sequenced with immunoSEQ multiplex PCR; TCRdb's copy has only in-frame clones and lacks some. Of more than 30,000 clones in the sample, more than 70% are singletons; the top ten hold roughly a fifth. The receptor was derived from a woman aged 55-75 years with lung cancer. What was sequenced was PBMCs. The J gene is TRBJ2-3, the V gene TRBV12-5, with D hard to call. This CDR3 is CASGPQSDTQYF. In DNA form, the CDR3 reads TGTGCTAGTGGCCCACAATCAGATACGCAGTATTTT.